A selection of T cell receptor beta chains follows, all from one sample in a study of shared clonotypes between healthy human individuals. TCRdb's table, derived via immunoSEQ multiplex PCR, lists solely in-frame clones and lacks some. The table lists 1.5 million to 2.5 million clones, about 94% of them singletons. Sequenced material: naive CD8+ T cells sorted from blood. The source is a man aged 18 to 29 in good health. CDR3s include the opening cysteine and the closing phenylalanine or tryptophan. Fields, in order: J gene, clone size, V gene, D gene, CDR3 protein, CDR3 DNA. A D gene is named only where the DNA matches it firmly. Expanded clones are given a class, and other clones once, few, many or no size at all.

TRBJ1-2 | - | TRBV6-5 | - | CASSYSGQGSYGYTF | TGTGCCAGCAGTTACTCAGGCCAGGGGAGCTATGGCTACACCTTC
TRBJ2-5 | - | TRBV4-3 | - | CATAKTPGETQYF | TGCGCCACCGCCAAGACACCTGGAGAGACCCAGTACTTC
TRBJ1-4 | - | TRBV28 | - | CASSFPRAIGEKLFF | TGTGCCAGCAGTTTCCCTCGGGCGATCGGGGAAAAACTGTTTTTT
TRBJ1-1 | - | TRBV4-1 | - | CASSHAPGQEAFF | TGCGCCAGCAGCCACGCCCCGGGCCAAGAAGCTTTCTTT
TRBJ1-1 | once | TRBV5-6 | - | CASSSDSGTPEAFF | TGTGCCAGCAGCTCGGATTCAGGGACCCCTGAAGCTTTCTTT
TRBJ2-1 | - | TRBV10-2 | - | CASTGDIYNEQFF | TGCGCCAGCACCGGGGACATTTACAATGAGCAGTTCTTC
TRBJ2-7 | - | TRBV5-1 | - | CASSLETGHSYEQYF | TGCGCCAGCAGCTTGGAAACAGGTCACTCCTACGAGCAGTACTTC
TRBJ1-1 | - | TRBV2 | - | CASSEDSLNTEAFF | TGTGCCAGCAGTGAAGACAGTTTGAACACTGAAGCTTTCTTT
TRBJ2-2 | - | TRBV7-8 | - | CASSPTPSDGELFF | TGTGCCAGCAGCCCCACACCCTCAGACGGGGAGCTGTTTTTT
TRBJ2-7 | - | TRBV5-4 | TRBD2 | CASRDGTSGSYEQYF | TGTGCCAGCAGAGATGGGACTAGCGGGAGCTACGAGCAGTACTTC
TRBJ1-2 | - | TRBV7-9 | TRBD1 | CASSLDYQGAGYGYTF | TGTGCCAGCAGCTTAGATTACCAGGGGGCCGGGTATGGCTACACCTTC
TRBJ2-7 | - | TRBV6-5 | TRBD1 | CASSYDRDYEQYF | TGTGCCAGCAGTTATGACAGGGACTACGAGCAGTACTTC
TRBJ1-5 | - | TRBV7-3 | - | CASSPRGIPIGLRQHF | TGTGCCAGCAGCCCCCGGGGAATACCAATTGGGCTACGCCAGCATTTT
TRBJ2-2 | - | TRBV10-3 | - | CAISESSALIDTGELFF | TGTGCCATCAGTGAGTCTTCCGCCCTTATAGACACCGGGGAGCTGTTTTTT
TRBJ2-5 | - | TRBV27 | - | CASWQDQETQYF | TGTGCCAGCTGGCAGGACCAAGAGACCCAGTACTTC
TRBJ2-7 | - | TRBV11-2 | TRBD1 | CASSFGTGYEQYF | TGTGCCAGCAGCTTCGGGACAGGGTACGAGCAGTACTTC
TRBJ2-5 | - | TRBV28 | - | CATSEGTQYF | TGTGCCACCTCTGAGGGGACCCAGTACTTC
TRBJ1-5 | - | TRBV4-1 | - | CASSVDGAEYSNQPQHF | TGCGCCAGCAGCGTGGACGGGGCCGAATATAGCAATCAGCCCCAGCATTTT
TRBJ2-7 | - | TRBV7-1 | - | CASSLEGGSYEQYF | TGTGCCAGCAGCTTAGAGGGGGGATCCTACGAGCAGTACTTC
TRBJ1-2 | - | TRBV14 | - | CASSPFKGNGYTF | TGTGCCAGCAGCCCTTTTAAGGGGAATGGCTACACCTTC
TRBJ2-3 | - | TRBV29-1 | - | CSVEVFLVPTDTQYF | TGCAGCGTTGAAGTATTTTTAGTCCCCACAGATACGCAGTATTTT
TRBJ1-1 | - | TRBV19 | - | CASSVGPLGTEAFF | TGTGCCAGTAGTGTCGGACCCTTGGGCACTGAAGCTTTCTTT
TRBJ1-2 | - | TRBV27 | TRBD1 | CASSLGPGTGEKKGYTF | TGTGCCAGCAGTCTGGGGCCCGGGACAGGGGAAAAAAAAGGCTACACCTTC
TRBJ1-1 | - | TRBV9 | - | CASSGTRGDTEAFF | TGTGCCAGCAGCGGGACTAGGGGGGACACTGAAGCTTTCTTT
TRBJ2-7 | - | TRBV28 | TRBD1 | CASTQTGDRVPEQYF | TGTGCCAGCACCCAAACGGGGGACAGGGTCCCCGAGCAGTACTTC
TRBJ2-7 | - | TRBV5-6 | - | CASSLDGDLSSF | TGTGCCAGCAGCTTGGACGGGGATCTAAGTTCTTTC
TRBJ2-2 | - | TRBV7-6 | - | CASSSKGGIEGTGELFF | TGTGCCAGCAGCTCAAAAGGGGGGATAGAAGGGACCGGGGAGCTGTTTTTT
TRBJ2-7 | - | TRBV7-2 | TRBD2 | CASSWPTPSGGPYEQYF | TGTGCCAGCAGCTGGCCTACACCTAGCGGGGGCCCCTACGAGCAGTACTTC
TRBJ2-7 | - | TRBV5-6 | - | CASSSLLGLRARAGQQYF | TGTGCCAGCAGCTCGTTATTGGGTCTCCGGGCGCGGGCCGGGCAGCAGTACTTC
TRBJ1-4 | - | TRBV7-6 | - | CASSLAWDPGEKLFF | TGTGCCAGCAGCTTAGCCTGGGACCCTGGGGAAAAACTGTTTTTT
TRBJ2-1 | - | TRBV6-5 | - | CASGLGGSTHEQFF | TGTGCCAGCGGATTGGGGGGCTCTACACATGAGCAGTTCTTC
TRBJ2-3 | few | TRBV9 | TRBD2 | CASSVSGGTDTQYF | TGTGCCAGCAGCGTTAGCGGGGGCACAGATACGCAGTATTTT
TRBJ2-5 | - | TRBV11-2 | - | CASGARLELAAGQETQYF | TGTGCCAGCGGAGCTCGGTTAGAATTAGCGGCGGGCCAAGAGACCCAGTACTTC